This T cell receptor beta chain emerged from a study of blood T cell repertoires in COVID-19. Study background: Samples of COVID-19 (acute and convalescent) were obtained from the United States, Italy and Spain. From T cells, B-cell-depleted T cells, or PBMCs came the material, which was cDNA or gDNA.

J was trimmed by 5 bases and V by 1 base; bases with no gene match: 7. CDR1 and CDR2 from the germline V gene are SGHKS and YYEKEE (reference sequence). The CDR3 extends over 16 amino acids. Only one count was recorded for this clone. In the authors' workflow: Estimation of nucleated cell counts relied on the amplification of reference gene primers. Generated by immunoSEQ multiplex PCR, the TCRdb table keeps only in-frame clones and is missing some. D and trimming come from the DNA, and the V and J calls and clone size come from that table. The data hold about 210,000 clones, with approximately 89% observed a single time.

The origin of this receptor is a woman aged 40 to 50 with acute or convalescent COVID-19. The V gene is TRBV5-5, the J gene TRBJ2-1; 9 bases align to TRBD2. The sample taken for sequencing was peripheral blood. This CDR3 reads CASSLSSGGINNEQFF. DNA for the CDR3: TGTGCCAGCAGCTTGTCCAGCGGGGGGATCAACAATGAGCAGTTCTTC.